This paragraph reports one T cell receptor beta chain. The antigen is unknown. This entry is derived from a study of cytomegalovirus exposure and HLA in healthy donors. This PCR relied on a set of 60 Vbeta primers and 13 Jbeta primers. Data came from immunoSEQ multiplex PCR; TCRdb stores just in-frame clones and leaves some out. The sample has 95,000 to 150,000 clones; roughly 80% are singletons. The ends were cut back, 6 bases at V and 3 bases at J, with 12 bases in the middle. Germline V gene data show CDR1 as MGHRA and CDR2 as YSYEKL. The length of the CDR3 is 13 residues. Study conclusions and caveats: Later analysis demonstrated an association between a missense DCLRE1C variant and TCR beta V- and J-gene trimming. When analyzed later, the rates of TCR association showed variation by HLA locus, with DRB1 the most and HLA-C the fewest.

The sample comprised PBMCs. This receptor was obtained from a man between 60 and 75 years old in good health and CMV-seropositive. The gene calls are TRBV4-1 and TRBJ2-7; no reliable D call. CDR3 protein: CASSPRSLYEQYF. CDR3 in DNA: TGCGCCAGCAGTCCCAGATCCCTCTACGAGCAGTACTTC.